This passage covers 21 T cell receptor beta chains from one sample sequenced in a study of blood T cell repertoires in COVID-19. Clones were read by immunoSEQ multiplex PCR, and TCRdb kept only the in-frame ones, dropping some. This repertoire shows fewer than 350,000 clones, 88% found once; its top ten account for 9% to 9.5%. Input material: peripheral blood. The receptors derive from a man aged 18 to 29 with active or convalescent COVID-19.

The J gene is TRBJ2-1, the V gene TRBV12-3 or TRBV12-4; 8 nucleotides match TRBD1. V lost 6 bases, J lost 8 bases, and 6 bases stayed unmatched. There are 13 residues in the CDR3. CDR3 region: CASRFDRGDEQFF. CDR3 DNA sequence: TGTGCCAGCAGATTCGACAGGGGTGATGAGCAGTTCTTC.

This clone was recorded once. The chain employs TRBV6-6 and TRBJ1-2; 7 nucleotides match TRBD1. After removal of 3 bases from V and 4 bases from J, the junction contained 5 bases not matched to a gene. Germline V gene lookup returns CDR1 MNHNY and CDR2 SVGAGI (reference sequence). CDR3 length: 14 residues. CDR3 region: CASSYYRDSYGYTF. CDR3 sequence (DNA): TGTGCCAGCAGTTATTACCGGGACAGCTATGGCTACACCTTC.

The genes are TRBV3-1 (or the pseudogene TRBV3-2) and TRBJ1-6, with TRBD1 matching 10 bases. V shed 4 bases and J 7 bases; nucleotides not matched to a gene: 10. Germline V gene sequence: CDR1 LGHDT, CDR2 YNNKEL (reference sequence). There are 17 residues in the CDR3. DNA of the CDR3: TGTGCCAGCAGCCCCTTGGGACAGGGGAAGGAGAATTCACCCCTCCACTTT. This encodes CASSPLGQGKENSPLHF.

The CDR3 loop reads CASSQDRYSGNTIYF. For the CDR3, the DNA is TGTGCCAGCAGCCAAGACAGATACTCTGGAAACACCATATATTTT. The chain links TRBV3-1 (or the pseudogene TRBV3-2) to TRBJ1-3; D is unclear. The CDR3 runs to 15 residues. The V end lost 0 bases, the J end lost 0 bases, and 6 bases lay between the germline ends. The germline V gene has CDR1 LGHDT and CDR2 YNNKEL (reference sequence).

There are a few counts of this clone. V and J are TRBV11-2 and TRBJ1-5; D remains ambiguous. The ends were cut back, 6 bases at V and 3 bases at J, with 15 bases in the middle. Germline lookup yields CDR1 SGHAT and CDR2 FQNNGV. The CDR3 is 15 residues long. The CDR3 loop reads CASSPNWGVNQPQHF. CDR3 DNA sequence: TGTGCCAGCAGTCCGAACTGGGGAGTCAATCAGCCCCAGCATTTT.

Notes on this clone: Different DNA sequences within this sample yield the same CDR3. The V and J genes are TRBV3-1 (or the pseudogene TRBV3-2) and TRBJ1-1, with D hard to call. CDR1 is LGHDT and CDR2 is YNNKEL in the germline V gene (reference sequence). The CDR3 has 13 amino acids. V was trimmed by 3 bases and J by 4 bases, leaving 9 bases between them. The CDR3: CASSQGRGTEAFF. Here the CDR3 DNA reads TGTGCCAGCAGCCAGGGCCGGGGCACTGAAGCTTTCTTT.

This chain uses TRBV5-1 with TRBJ1-1, with a weak D call TRBD1 (6 bases). Between the trimmed V and J ends, which lost 1 base and 5 bases, there was a span of 21 bases. CDR3 size: 17 residues. CDR1 and CDR2 (germline): SGHRS, YFSETQ. In DNA, the CDR3 is TGCGCCAGCAGCTTGATTTGGGGGCGACGGCCCCTGACTGAAGCTTTCTTT. It codes for CASSLIWGRRPLTEAFF.

The chain joins TRBV29-1 to TRBJ1-2; TRBD1 is a possible D gene (5 bases). CDR1 is SQVTM, CDR2 ANQGSEA, per germline. Between the trimmed V and J ends, which lost 1 base and 5 bases, there was a span of 11 bases. The CDR3 spans 13 residues. The CDR3 nucleotides are TGCAGCGTTGAAGGTTTACAGGAATATGGCTACACCTTC. Encoded protein: CSVEGLQEYGYTF.

The rearrangement links TRBV2 to TRBJ1-1; D is uncertain. Trimming took 3 bases from V and 1 from J, leaving 6 bases between them. Germline values: CDR1 SNHLY, CDR2 FYNNEI. CDR3 size: 13 residues. The CDR3 nucleotides read TGTGCCAGCAGTGACGTCCGGAACACTGAAGCTTTCTTT. Protein sequence: CASSDVRNTEAFF.

The chain employs TRBV7-9 and TRBJ2-7; maybe TRBD2 (5 bases). Trimming removed 2 bases from V and 6 bases from J, with 8 bases in between. The germline CDR1 and CDR2 sequences are SEHNR and FQNEAQ (reference sequence). The CDR3 loop spans 12 amino acids. CDR3 sequence reads: CASSLKGAEQYF. The CDR3, as DNA: TGTGCCAGCAGCTTAAAGGGAGCCGAGCAGTACTTC.

CDR3 region: CASRAGGTEAFF. The CDR3 nucleotides are TGTGCCAGCAGGGCAGGGGGCACTGAAGCTTTCTTT. The chain is built from TRBV2 and TRBJ1-1; TRBD1 aligns across 7 bases. CDR3 length equals 12 residues. The germline V gene encodes CDR1 SNHLY and CDR2 FYNNEI. The V gene end was trimmed by 6 bases and the J gene end by 4 bases; junction bases not matched to a gene: 2.

The rearrangement uses TRBV7-7 and TRBJ2-5, with 7 bases that match TRBD1. Looked up from germline, CDR1 is SSHAT and CDR2 is FNYEAQ (reference sequence). CDR3 size: 15 residues. V shed 1 base and J 4 bases; nucleotides not matched to a gene: 6. The CDR3 loop reads CASSLGQGEGETQYF. Written as DNA, the CDR3 is TGTGCCAGCAGCTTAGGACAGGGTGAGGGAGAGACCCAGTACTTC. Full variable domain (outside the CDR3, taken from reference TRBV7-7 and TRBJ2-5): GAGVSQSPRYKVTKRGQDVTLRCDPISSHATLYWYQQALGQGPEFLTYFNYEAQPDKSGLPSDRFSAERPEGSISTLTIQRTEQRDSAMYRCASSLGQGEGETQYFGPGTRLLVL.

The V call is TRBV10-3, the J call TRBJ2-1; 8 nucleotides line up with TRBD2. After removal of 8 bases from V and 5 bases from J, the junction contained 5 bases not matched to a gene. CDR1 is ENHRY and CDR2 is SYGVKD in the germline V gene. The CDR3 spans 13 residues. The CDR3 DNA reads as TGTGCCATCTCTCGCGGGGGGAACAATGAGCAGTTCTTC. Amino acid sequence: CAISRGGNNEQFF.

This clone has only one observation. The chain uses TRBV10-1 and TRBJ1-3, with a weak D call TRBD1 (5 bases). This CDR3 contains 18 residues. V lost 7 bases and J lost 0, with 22 bases in between. Germline V gene lookup returns CDR1 WNHNN and CDR2 SYGVQD (reference sequence). The CDR3 protein is CASNQKRADNHSGNTIYF. The CDR3 region has the DNA TGCGCCAGCAACCAAAAAAGGGCGGACAATCACTCTGGAAACACCATATATTTT.

This clone was seen just once. This chain joins TRBV7-8 and TRBJ1-1; D is undetermined. Trimming cost V 5 bases and J 1 base, with 17 bases left between them. CDR1 and CDR2 from the germline V gene are SGHVS and FQNEAQ. This CDR3 is built from 16 residues. The CDR3 DNA reads as TGTGCCAGCAGCCCCGCCGGTGCGACACCGAACACTGAAGCTTTCTTT. Protein sequence: CASSPAGATPNTEAFF.

The V and J genes are TRBV6-2 or TRBV6-3 and TRBJ2-1; D unresolved. Trimming took off 6 bases at V and 8 bases at J, with 17 bases between the two ends. CDR1 and CDR2 (germline): MNHEY, SVGEGT. The CDR3 extends over 14 amino acids. CDR3 DNA sequence: TGTGCCAGCAGCCGACTTCCCCATTTGGATGAGCAGTTCTTC. Its protein product is CASSRLPHLDEQFF.

This chain links TRBV9 with TRBJ1-2; 9 positions match TRBD1. The germline V gene has CDR1 SGDLS and CDR2 YYNGEE. V gave up 4 bases and J gave up 4 bases; unmatched junction bases: 8. This CDR3 spans 15 amino acids. CDR3 DNA: TGTGCCAGCAGCCCCCGACAGGGGGAAGGCTATGGCTACACCTTC. It encodes CASSPRQGEGYGYTF.

V is TRBV4-3 and J is TRBJ2-1, with 7 bases lining up with TRBD1. CDR3 length: 17 residues. J gave up 2 bases and V 2 bases, and 9 bases lay outside the gene matches. CDR1 LGHNA and CDR2 YSLEER come from the germline V gene. In nucleotides, the CDR3 is TGCGCCAGCAGCCAAAACAGGGGATCATCCACCTACAATGAGCAGTTCTTC. Amino acids: CASSQNRGSSTYNEQFF.

The rearrangement joins TRBV7-8 to TRBJ2-5; TRBD1 matches at 9 bases. The V gene end was trimmed by 5 bases and the J gene end by 7 bases; junction bases not matched to a gene: 2. This CDR3 comprises 12 residues. The germline gives CDR1 SGHVS, CDR2 FQNEAQ. Here the CDR3 DNA reads TGTGCCAGCAGCCCGGACAGGGGGACCCAGTACTTC. Encoded protein: CASSPDRGTQYF.

This chain connects TRBV19 to TRBJ1-1; possibly TRBD1 for D (6 bases). Deletions cut 5 bases from V and 0 bases from J, with 13 bases between. From germline, CDR1 is LNHDA and CDR2 SQIVND (reference sequence). This CDR3 has 15 residues. The CDR3 spells CASSGRGLVNTEAFF. For the CDR3, the DNA is TGTGCCAGTAGTGGCAGGGGCCTAGTGAACACTGAAGCTTTCTTT.

This rearrangement joins TRBV9 to TRBJ2-4; TRBD2 is a possible D gene (6 bases). There are 16 residues in the CDR3. CDR1 SGDLS and CDR2 YYNGEE come from the germline V gene. The germline V and J ends were trimmed by 0 bases and 1 base, with 11 bases remaining between them. This CDR3 reads CASSVGGDAAKNIQYF. The CDR3 DNA reads TGTGCCAGCAGCGTAGGGGGGGATGCGGCCAAAAACATTCAGTACTTC.